This entry describes one TCR beta chain. The data derive from a study of blood T cell repertoires in COVID-19. The protocol was immunoSEQ multiplex PCR, while the TCRdb copy is restricted to in-frame clones and leaves out a portion. The sample consists of 65,000 to 80,000 clones, around 90% of them appearing once. Trimming removed 4 bases at V and 4 bases at J, with 17 bases between. The CDR3 is 16 residues long. Germline CDR1 and CDR2: MNHNS and SASEGT. This receptor was identified in a man aged 45-65 years with active COVID-19. V is TRBV6-1 and J is TRBJ1-5; D gene ambiguous. Sequencing was carried out using peripheral blood. The CDR3 DNA is TGTGCCAGCAGTGCTTGGGCTGGGTCCGCTAATCAGCCCCAGCATTTT. Translating gives CASSAWAGSANQPQHF.